This T cell receptor beta chain was identified in a study of shared clonotypes between healthy human individuals. Only in-frame clones appear in the TCRdb table, and some are missing; sequencing was by immunoSEQ multiplex PCR. The sample comprises about 2 million clones, about 95% of which are singletons, and more than 0.95% rests with the top ten. CD45RO-negative, CCR7-positively selected cells formed the naive CD8 fraction, excluding terminally differentiated effector memory CD45RA+ cells. From germline, CDR1 is SGHDT and CDR2 YYEEEE. The length of the CDR3 is 13 residues. V was trimmed by 3 bases and J by 7 bases, leaving 14 bases between them. Study outcomes and limitations: Non-shared clonotypes had lower generation probabilities than those shared by all four donors.

This clone came up once. Its antigen is not known. The rearrangement links TRBV5-6 to TRBJ2-7; D could derive from TRBD1 or TRBD2 (5 bases each). Sequenced material: naive CD8+ T cells sorted from blood. This TCR was recovered from a man younger than 35 in good health. The DNA for the CDR3 is TGTGCCAGCAGCTGGGGGAGTCCCGGGGAGCAGTACTTC. This sequence encodes CASSWGSPGEQYF.